These 21 T cell receptor beta chains were sequenced from one sample in a study of blood T cell repertoires in COVID-19. The data were produced by immunoSEQ multiplex PCR, yet TCRdb's version contains in-frame clones alone and is incomplete. This sample has 190,000 or so clones; 90% occur once, and the top ten carry 0.5% to 0.75%. Sequencing was carried out using peripheral blood. These receptors all come from a man between 45 and 60 years old with acute or convalescent COVID-19.

The chain is built from TRBV27 and TRBJ1-6, with unresolved D. V was trimmed by 6 bases and J by 3 bases, leaving 12 bases between them. This CDR3 spans 15 amino acids. Germline V gene sequence: CDR1 MNHEY, CDR2 SMNVEV (reference sequence). This CDR3 is CASSGRDHYNSPLHF. The CDR3 DNA reads TGTGCCAGCAGCGGGAGAGATCACTATAATTCACCCCTCCACTTT.

The V gene is TRBV7-2, the J gene TRBJ2-7, with a weak D call TRBD2 (6 bases). V lost 1 base and J 1 base, leaving 14 bases between the germline ends. Germline V gives CDR1 SGHTA, CDR2 FQGNSA. The CDR3 has 16 residues. CDR3 sequence: CASSLGWLATSYEQYF. The CDR3 nucleotides read TGTGCCAGCAGCTTAGGGTGGCTAGCGACTTCCTACGAGCAGTACTTC.

The chain is built from TRBV6-1 and TRBJ2-1, with TRBD2 matching 8 bases. Unmatched junction bases numbered 11, after V lost 2 bases and J lost 8 bases. Germline CDR1 reads MNHNS; CDR2 reads SASEGT. The CDR3 contains 16 residues. The CDR3 loop reads CASSEKREPVTDEQFF. Written as DNA, the CDR3 is TGTGCCAGCAGTGAAAAGCGGGAGCCCGTGACGGATGAGCAGTTCTTC.

This chain uses TRBV5-1 with TRBJ2-1, with TRBD1 matching 10 bases. V was clipped by 6 bases and J by 7 bases; unmatched bases: 10. CDR3 length: 15 amino acids. Germline CDR1 reads SGHRS; CDR2 reads YFSETQ. CDR3 residues: CASTSGQGIANEQFF. The CDR3, as DNA: TGCGCCAGCACCTCGGGACAGGGGATCGCTAATGAGCAGTTCTTC. Full variable domain (outside the CDR3, taken from reference TRBV5-1 and TRBJ2-1): KAGVTQTPRYLIKTRGQQVTLSCSPISGHRSVSWYQQTPGQGLQFLFEYFSETQRNKGNFPGRFSGRQFSNSRSEMNVSTLELGDSALYLCASTSGQGIANEQFFGPGTRLTVL.

This chain uses TRBV5-1 with TRBJ1-1; D uncertain. Germline CDR1 SGHRS, CDR2 YFSETQ. The V and J ends lost 5 bases and 4 bases respectively, with 9 bases between them. CDR3 length: 12 amino acids. DNA of the CDR3: TGCGCCAGCAGTCCCCCGGGCACTGAAGCTTTCTTT. It specifies CASSPPGTEAFF.

The chain carries TRBV7-2 and TRBJ2-5; the D gene is possibly TRBD2 (6 bases). The CDR3 totals 15 residues. V was clipped by 5 bases and J by 5 bases, with 18 bases between them. Germline V gene lookup returns CDR1 SGHTA and CDR2 FQGNSA. The CDR3, as DNA: TGTGCCAGCAGCGAGCCCGGGACTCGAGGGGAGACCCAGTACTTC. Translation: CASSEPGTRGETQYF.

Only a few counts were recorded for this clone. The V and J genes are TRBV28 and TRBJ2-7; possibly TRBD2 for D (5 bases). V lost 2 bases and J lost 6, with 8 bases in between. Germline values: CDR1 MDHEN, CDR2 SYDVKM. CDR3 size: 12 residues. The CDR3 sequence: CASSLKGGEQYF. The CDR3 bases are TGTGCCAGCAGTTTAAAAGGAGGCGAGCAGTACTTC.

This chain uses TRBV28 with TRBJ1-5; D uncertain. The CDR3 totals 20 residues. The germline V and J ends were trimmed by 9 bases and 0 bases, with 30 bases remaining between them. Looked up from germline, CDR1 is MDHEN and CDR2 is SYDVKM. CDR3 residues: CASLVGGGVPGSYSNQPQHF. The CDR3 DNA reads as TGTGCCAGTCTAGTAGGAGGCGGGGTACCAGGAAGCTATAGCAATCAGCCCCAGCATTTT.

The chain combines TRBV18 with TRBJ2-3; TRBD2 is a possible D gene (6 bases). The CDR3 extends over 14 amino acids. The germline gives CDR1 KGHSH, CDR2 LQKENI. Trimming pared 4 bases from V and 1 base from J, leaving 9 bases between. The CDR3 DNA reads TGTGCCAGCTCACAACTAGCCGGCACAGATACGCAGTATTTT. Translation: CASSQLAGTDTQYF.

This clone was observed once. The V call is TRBV10-3, the J call TRBJ2-3, with 9 bases fitting TRBD2. After removal of 6 bases from V and 4 bases from J, the junction contained 8 bases not matched to a gene. Germline V gene lookup returns CDR1 ENHRY and CDR2 SYGVKD. The CDR3 runs 15 residues. CDR3 region: CAIRMGTSPSDTQYF. For the CDR3, the DNA is TGTGCCATCAGGATGGGGACTAGCCCCTCAGATACGCAGTATTTT.

The V gene is TRBV11-1, the J gene TRBJ2-3, with a weak D call TRBD2 (6 bases). The V end lost 5 bases, the J end lost 3 bases, and 12 bases lay between the germline ends. The CDR3 runs to 14 residues. Germline V gene lookup returns CDR1 SGHAT and CDR2 FQDESV (reference sequence). The CDR3 protein is CASSPARGTDTQYF. CDR3 DNA: TGTGCCAGCAGCCCCGCTCGGGGGACAGATACGCAGTATTTT.

V and J are TRBV18 and TRBJ1-1, with D possibly matching TRBD1 (5 bases). CDR3 size: 15 residues. Germline V gene data show CDR1 as KGHSH and CDR2 as LQKENI. Trimming took 4 bases from V and 3 from J, leaving 15 bases between them. CDR3 sequence: CASSLGGGADTEAFF. CDR3 nucleotide sequence: TGTGCCAGCTCACTGGGTGGAGGGGCTGACACTGAAGCTTTCTTT.

V and J are TRBV6-5 and TRBJ2-7; TRBD2 matches at 7 bases. CDR3 length: 14 amino acids. The germline V gene encodes CDR1 MNHEY and CDR2 SVGAGI. V shed 2 bases and J 7 bases; nucleotides not matched to a gene: 8. CDR3 sequence (DNA): TGTGCCAGCAGTTACCCGAACGTGGGGGGGGAGCAGTACTTC. Its translation: CASSYPNVGGEQYF.

The chain employs TRBV30 and TRBJ1-1; D is uncertain. Germline values: CDR1 GTSNPN, CDR2 SVGIG (reference sequence). CDR3 size: 14 residues. V was cut by 0 bases and J by 3 bases, with 11 bases left in between. The CDR3 DNA reads as TGTGCCTGGAGTGTACTGGACTGGGACACTGAAGCTTTCTTT. Translated: CAWSVLDWDTEAFF.

The V call is TRBV28, the J call TRBJ2-3; 9 bases map to TRBD1. V trimming: 3 bases; J trimming: 4 bases; junction bases outside the gene matches: 11. Germline CDR1 is MDHEN and CDR2 is SYDVKM. CDR3 length equals 17 residues. The CDR3 reads CASSFPGQGWGADTQYF. The CDR3 coding sequence is TGTGCCAGCAGTTTTCCGGGACAGGGTTGGGGCGCAGATACGCAGTATTTT.

The chain employs TRBV10-3 and TRBJ2-7, with 9 bases that match TRBD2. V lost 0 bases and J lost 3; bases outside the gene matches: 12. Germline CDR1 reads ENHRY; CDR2 reads SYGVKD. This CDR3 is built from 18 residues. The CDR3 region has the DNA TGTGCCATCAGTGAGTCGAAGTTCCTAGCGGGATCGATCTACGAGCAGTACTTC. Its translation: CAISESKFLAGSIYEQYF.

This clone was seen only a few times. This chain connects TRBV11-2 to TRBJ1-6, with a possible D match to TRBD1 (6 bases). The CDR3 sequence is 15 residues long. V lost 5 bases, J lost 5 bases, and 13 bases lay in between. Germline assignment: CDR1 SGHAT and CDR2 FQNNGV. CDR3 sequence: CASSINRVHNSPLHF. The CDR3 DNA is TGTGCCAGCAGCATCAACAGGGTCCATAATTCACCCCTCCACTTT. The variable domain in full, with the rest retrieved from reference TRBV11-2 and TRBJ1-6, is EAGVAQSPRYKIIEKRQSVAFWCNPISGHATLYWYQQILGQGPKLLIQFQNNGVVDDSQLPKDRFSAERLKGVDSTLKIQPAKLEDSAVYLCASSINRVHNSPLHFGNGTRLTVT.

V and J are TRBV5-6 and TRBJ1-4; TRBD1 might be the D (6 bases). This CDR3 region has 15 residues. V dropped 1 base and J dropped 8 bases, with 15 bases sitting between them. Germline assignment: CDR1 SGHDT and CDR2 YYEEEE. The CDR3 sequence: CASSLRRGGGEKLFF. The DNA of the CDR3 is TGTGCCAGCAGCTTGCGAAGGGGGGGAGGCGAAAAACTGTTTTTT.

This clone was counted once. This chain links TRBV4-1 with TRBJ2-3; 10 bases agree with TRBD2. The junction had 7 bases not matched to a gene; V was cut back by 5 bases and J by 2 bases. The CDR3 totals 16 residues. The V gene's germline CDR1 is MGHRA and CDR2 YSYEKL. This chain's CDR3 is CASSVRTSGYTDTQYF. In DNA form, the CDR3 reads TGCGCCAGCAGCGTAAGGACTAGCGGTTACACAGATACGCAGTATTTT.

The genes are TRBV27 and TRBJ1-6; D is unresolved. CDR1 is MNHEY and CDR2 is SMNVEV in the germline V gene (reference sequence). CDR3 size: 14 residues. Deletions cut 2 bases from V and 3 bases from J, with 5 bases between. CDR3 protein: CASSLRGYNSPLHF. The DNA of the CDR3 is TGTGCCAGCAGTTTACGGGGCTATAATTCACCCCTCCACTTT.

The chain has TRBV28 and TRBJ2-2; D uncertain. This CDR3 has 16 residues. The germline V gene has CDR1 MDHEN and CDR2 SYDVKM. Trimming cost V 3 bases and J 7 bases, with 18 bases left between them. This chain's CDR3 is CASSFRAWAGSGELFF. The CDR3 region has the DNA TGTGCCAGCAGTTTCCGCGCTTGGGCAGGCAGCGGGGAGCTGTTTTTT.